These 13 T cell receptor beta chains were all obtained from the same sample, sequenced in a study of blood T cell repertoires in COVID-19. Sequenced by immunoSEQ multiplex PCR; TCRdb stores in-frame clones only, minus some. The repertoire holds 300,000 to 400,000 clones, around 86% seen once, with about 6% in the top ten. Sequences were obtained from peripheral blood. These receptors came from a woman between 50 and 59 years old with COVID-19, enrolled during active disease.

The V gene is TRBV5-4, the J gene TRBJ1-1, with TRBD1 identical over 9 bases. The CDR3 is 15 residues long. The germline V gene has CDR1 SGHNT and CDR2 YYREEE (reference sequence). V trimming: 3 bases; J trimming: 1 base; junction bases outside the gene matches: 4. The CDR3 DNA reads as TGTGCCAGCAGCTGGGGACAGGGACAGAACACTGAAGCTTTCTTT. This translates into CASSWGQGQNTEAFF. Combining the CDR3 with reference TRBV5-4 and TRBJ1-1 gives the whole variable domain ETGVTQSPTHLIKTRGQQVTLRCSSQSGHNTVSWYQQALGQGPQFIFQYYREEENGRGNFPPRFSGLQFPNYSSELNVNALELDDSALYLCASSWGQGQNTEAFFGQGTRLTVV.

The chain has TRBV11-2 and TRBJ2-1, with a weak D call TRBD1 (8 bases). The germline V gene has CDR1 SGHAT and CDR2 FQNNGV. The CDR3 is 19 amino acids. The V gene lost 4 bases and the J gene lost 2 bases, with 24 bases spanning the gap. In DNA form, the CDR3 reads TGTGCCAGCAGCTCAGGGGGCGGCGTGGCGGGAGTAGCCTACAATGAGCAGTTCTTC. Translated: CASSSGGGVAGVAYNEQFF.

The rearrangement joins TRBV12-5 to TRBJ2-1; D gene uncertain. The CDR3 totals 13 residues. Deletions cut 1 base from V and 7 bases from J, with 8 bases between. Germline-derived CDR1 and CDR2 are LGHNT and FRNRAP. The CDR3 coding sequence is TGTGCTAGTGGTTTGGCCATCAGTAATGAGCAGTTCTTC. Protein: CASGLAISNEQFF.

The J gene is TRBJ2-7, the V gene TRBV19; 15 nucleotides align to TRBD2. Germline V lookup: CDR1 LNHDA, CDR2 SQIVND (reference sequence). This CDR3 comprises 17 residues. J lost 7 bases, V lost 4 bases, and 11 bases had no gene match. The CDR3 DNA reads TGTGCCAGTAGTAGTCGGACTAGCGGGAGGGCCCTCGGAGAGCAGTACTTC. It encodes CASSSRTSGRALGEQYF.

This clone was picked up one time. Here the CDR3 reads CASSYPGQTYEQYF. For the CDR3, the DNA is TGTGCCAGCAGTTACCCGGGACAGACCTACGAGCAGTACTTC. This chain links TRBV6-5 with TRBJ2-7; 7 bases map to TRBD1. Germline V gene data show CDR1 as MNHEY and CDR2 as SVGAGI. J lost 2 bases, V lost 2 bases, and 3 bases had no gene match. The CDR3 spans 14 residues.

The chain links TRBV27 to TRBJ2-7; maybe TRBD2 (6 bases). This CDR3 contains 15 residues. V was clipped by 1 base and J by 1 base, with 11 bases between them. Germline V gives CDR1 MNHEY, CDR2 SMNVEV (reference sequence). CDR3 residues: CASSLLGGTSYEQYF. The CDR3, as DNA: TGTGCCAGCAGTTTATTGGGAGGTACATCCTACGAGCAGTACTTC.

CDR3 nucleotides: TGTGCCAGCAGTTATACCCAATTTGGTGAGGGGGAGCTGTTTTTT. Its translation: CASSYTQFGEGELFF. J is TRBJ2-2 and V is TRBV6-5; no definite D call. This CDR3 is built from 15 residues. Per germline, CDR1 MNHEY and CDR2 SVGAGI. V was trimmed by 3 bases and J by 8 bases, leaving 16 bases between them.

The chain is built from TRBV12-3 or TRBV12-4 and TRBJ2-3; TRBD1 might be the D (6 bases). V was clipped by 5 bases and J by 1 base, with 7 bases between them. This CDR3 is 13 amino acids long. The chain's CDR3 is CASSRQGTDTQYF. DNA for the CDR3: TGTGCCAGCAGTCGACAGGGCACAGATACGCAGTATTTT.

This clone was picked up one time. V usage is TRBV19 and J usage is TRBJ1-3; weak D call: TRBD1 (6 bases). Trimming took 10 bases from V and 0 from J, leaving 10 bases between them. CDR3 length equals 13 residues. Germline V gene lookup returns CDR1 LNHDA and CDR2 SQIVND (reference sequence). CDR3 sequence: CATSTGSGNTIYF. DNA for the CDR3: TGTGCCACCTCGACAGGCTCTGGAAACACCATATATTTT. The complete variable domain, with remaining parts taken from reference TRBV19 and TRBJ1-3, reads DGGITQSPKYLFRKEGQNVTLSCEQNLNHDAMYWYRQDPGQGLRLIYYSQIVNDFQKGDIAEGYSVSREKKESFPLTVTSAQKNPTAFYLCATSTGSGNTIYFGEGSWLTVV.

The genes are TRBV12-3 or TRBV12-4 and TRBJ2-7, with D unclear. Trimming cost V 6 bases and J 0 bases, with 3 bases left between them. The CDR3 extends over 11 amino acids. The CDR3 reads CASSFSYEQYF. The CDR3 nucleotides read TGTGCCAGCAGCTTCTCCTACGAGCAGTACTTC.

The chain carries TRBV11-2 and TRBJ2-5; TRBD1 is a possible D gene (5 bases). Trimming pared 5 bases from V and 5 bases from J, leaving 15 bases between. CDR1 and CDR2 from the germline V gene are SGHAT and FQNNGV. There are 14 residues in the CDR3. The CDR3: CASSPRQSSETQYF. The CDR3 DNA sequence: TGTGCCAGCAGCCCCCGACAGTCCTCTGAGACCCAGTACTTC.

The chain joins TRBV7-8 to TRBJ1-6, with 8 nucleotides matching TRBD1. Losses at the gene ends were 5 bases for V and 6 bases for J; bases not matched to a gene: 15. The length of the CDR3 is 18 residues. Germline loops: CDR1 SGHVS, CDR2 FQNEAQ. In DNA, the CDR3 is TGTGCCAGCAGCCGCGGAAGGAGGACAGGGTCGTTTAATTCACCCCTCCACTTT. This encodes CASSRGRRTGSFNSPLHF.

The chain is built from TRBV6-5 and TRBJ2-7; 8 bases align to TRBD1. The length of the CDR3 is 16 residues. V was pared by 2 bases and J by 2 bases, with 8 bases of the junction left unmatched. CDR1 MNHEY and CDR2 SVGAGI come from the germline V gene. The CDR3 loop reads CASSYTAPGGPYEQYF. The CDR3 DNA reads TGTGCCAGCAGTTACACCGCCCCAGGGGGCCCCTACGAGCAGTACTTC.